This TCR beta chain was profiled in a study of shared clonotypes between healthy human individuals. Broader study findings: There were few donors, and this limited the genetic and exposure-history diversity represented.

V lost 4 bases, J lost 5 bases, and 10 bases lay in between. Germline V CDR1 and CDR2: SGHDT, YYEEEE. This CDR3 comprises 13 residues. A note on this clone: Its matching antigen is unknown.

The assay was immunoSEQ multiplex PCR, and TCRdb's table has in-frame clones only and misses some. This repertoire shows some 1,100,000 clones, approximately 80% found once; its top ten account for 0.5% to 0.6%. Input material: memory CD4+ T cells from PBMCs. The subset denotes: CD45RA-negative fraction. The gene calls are TRBV5-6 and TRBJ1-5, with TRBD1 as a possible D gene (5 bases). The origin of this receptor is a man between 18 and 29 years old in good health. Some clones in this sample may be carry-over from other donors' samples. CDR3 DNA: TGTGCCAGCAGCCATAGGGGCCATCAGCCCCAGCATTTT. Translated: CASSHRGHQPQHF. The full variable domain, in which reference TRBV5-6 and TRBJ1-5 provide the parts outside the CDR3, is DAGVTQSPTHLIKTRGQQVTLRCSPKSGHDTVSWYQQALGQGPQFIFQYYEEEERQRGNFPDRFSGHQFPNYSSELNVNALLLGDSALYLCASSHRGHQPQHFGDGTRLSIL.